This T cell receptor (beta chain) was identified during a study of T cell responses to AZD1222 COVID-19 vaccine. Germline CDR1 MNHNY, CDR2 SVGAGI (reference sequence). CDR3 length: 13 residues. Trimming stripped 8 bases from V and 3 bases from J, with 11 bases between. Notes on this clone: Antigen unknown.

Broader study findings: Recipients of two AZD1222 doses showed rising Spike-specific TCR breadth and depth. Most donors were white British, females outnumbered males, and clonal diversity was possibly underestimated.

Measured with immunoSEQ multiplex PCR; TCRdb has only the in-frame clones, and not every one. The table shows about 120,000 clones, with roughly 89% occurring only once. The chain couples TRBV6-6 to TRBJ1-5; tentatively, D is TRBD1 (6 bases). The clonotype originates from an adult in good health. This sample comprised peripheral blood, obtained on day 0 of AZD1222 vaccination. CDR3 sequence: CASGWDTNQPQHF. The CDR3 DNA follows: TGTGCCAGCGGGTGGGACACCAATCAGCCCCAGCATTTT.